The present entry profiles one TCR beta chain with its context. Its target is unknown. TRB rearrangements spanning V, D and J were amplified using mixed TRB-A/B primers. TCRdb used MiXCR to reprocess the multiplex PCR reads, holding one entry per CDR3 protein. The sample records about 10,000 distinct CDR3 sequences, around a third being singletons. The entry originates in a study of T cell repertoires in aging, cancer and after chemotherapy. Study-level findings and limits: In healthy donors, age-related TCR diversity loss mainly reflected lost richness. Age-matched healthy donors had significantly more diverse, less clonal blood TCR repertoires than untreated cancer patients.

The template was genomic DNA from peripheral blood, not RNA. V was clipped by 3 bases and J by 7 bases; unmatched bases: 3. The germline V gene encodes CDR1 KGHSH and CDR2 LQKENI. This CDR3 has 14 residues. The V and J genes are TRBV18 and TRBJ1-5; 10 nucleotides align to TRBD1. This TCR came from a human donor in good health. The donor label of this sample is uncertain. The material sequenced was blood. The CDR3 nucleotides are TGTGCCAGCTCACCCGGGACAGGGGAGCAGCCCCAGCATTTT. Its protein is CASSPGTGEQPQHF.